Sequencing of this TCR beta chain was carried out in a study of blood T cells in healthy people across ages. There are many counts of this clonotype. Its antigen is unknown. CDR1 and CDR2 (germline): MNHEY, SMNVEV (reference sequence). V was pared by 2 bases and J by 6 bases, with 11 bases between. CDR3 length: 14 amino acids. General study results and limits: Investigators viewed diversity estimates from one million T cells as underestimates, the study reported. Donor CMV status was unknown, possibly confounding expanded clonotype changes. Fewer expanded clones and more diversity marked long-lived versus aged donors.

Using a J-beta primer mix together with a sample-barcoded 5' primer, a second PCR was run for roughly 7 to 11 cycles. With 12 random nucleotides, a template-switch adaptor tagged each individual cDNA molecule. TCRdb fed the 5' RACE reads into MiXCR, producing one record per CDR3 protein. The sample has 700,000 to 950,000 distinct CDR3 sequences; roughly two fifths are singletons. Sequencing was done on a sample of blood. The V and J genes are TRBV27 and TRBJ1-5, with D unclear. The source of this sequence is a woman aged 60-75 years in good health. DNA of the CDR3: TGTGCCAGCAGTTTAGCTGAAGTGGGTCAGCCCCAGCATTTT. Translated, it gives CASSLAEVGQPQHF.